Following are 17 T cell receptor beta chains from one sample sequenced in a study of human T cells and chemical hapten exposure. Time point here: patch test 2, 6 weeks after DPC sensitization. Treatment here: therapeutic diphenylcyclopropenone sensitization with weekly scalp DPC. TCRdb itself ran the RACE reads through MiXCR, one entry per CDR3 protein. This sample yields nearly 85,000 distinct CDR3 sequences, of which about 9.9% are seen a single time; around 1.6% belongs to the top ten. The sample consisted of whole blood, taken in connection with sensitization to the hapten diphenylcyclopropenone (DPC). The origin of the receptors is a man between 18 and 35 years old with alopecia areata. Some clones in this sample may be carry-over from other donors' samples.

The chain employs TRBV18 and TRBJ2-1; TRBD2 aligns across 11 bases. CDR1 is KGHSH, CDR2 LQKENI, per germline. The CDR3 spans 16 residues. Trimming removed 0 bases from V and 9 bases from J; junction bases left unmatched: 7. In DNA, the CDR3 is TGTGCCAGCTCACCACCCGGGCTAGCGGGGGGTTTTGAGCAGTTCTTC. As protein: CASSPPGLAGGFEQFF.

This clonotype was seen a handful of times. The V gene is TRBV6-2 or TRBV6-3, the J gene TRBJ2-7; TRBD1 matches 8 bases. Germline values: CDR1 MNHEY, CDR2 SVGEGT. CDR3 length equals 12 residues. V was pared by 5 bases and J by 6 bases, with 3 bases of the junction left unmatched. CDR3 region: CASSRGQVEQYF. CDR3 nucleotide sequence: TGTGCCAGCAGTCGGGGACAGGTCGAGCAGTACTTC.

This clonotype was observed a few times. The rearrangement links TRBV5-1 to TRBJ1-5; 7 bases match TRBD1. This CDR3 is built from 14 residues. Germline CDR1 reads SGHRS; CDR2 reads YFSETQ. Germline trimming cut 0 bases from V and 6 bases from J; bases unmatched to any gene: 3. The CDR3 region has the DNA TGCGCCAGCAGCTTGGGAAACAGGGGTCAGCCCCAGCATTTT. Translated, it gives CASSLGNRGQPQHF.

This clonotype was observed a few times. The rearrangement links TRBV20-1 to TRBJ2-4; D ambiguous. CDR1 is DFQATT and CDR2 is SNEGSKA in the germline V gene (reference sequence). V was cut by 0 bases and J by 5 bases, with 14 bases left in between. The CDR3 runs to 15 residues. The CDR3 coding sequence is TGCAGTGCTAGAGATCCGAAGGGTTCCCAAAACATTCAGTACTTC. It encodes CSARDPKGSQNIQYF.

The table lists this clonotype with a few counts. V usage is TRBV10-3 and J usage is TRBJ1-1, with D perhaps TRBD1 (6 bases). This CDR3 comprises 14 residues. Germline lookup yields CDR1 ENHRY and CDR2 SYGVKD. The V end lost 9 bases, the J end lost 4 bases, and 18 bases lay between the germline ends. CDR3 in amino acids: CAITYGGPGTEAFF. The CDR3 nucleotides are TGTGCCATAACGTACGGGGGGCCGGGCACTGAAGCTTTCTTT.

In its sample, this clonotype was seen many times. The chain links TRBV7-2 to TRBJ2-6, with TRBD1 identical over 7 bases. The junction had 5 bases not matched to a gene; V was cut back by 1 base and J by 2 bases. The CDR3 covers 17 residues. Germline lookup yields CDR1 SGHTA and CDR2 FQGNSA. DNA for the CDR3: TGTGCCAGCAGCTTAGTTGGGACAGAGGCTGGGGCCAACGTCCTGACTTTC. This sequence encodes CASSLVGTEAGANVLTF.

This clonotype has just a few counts. This chain connects TRBV4-3 to TRBJ2-3; either TRBD1 or TRBD2 may supply D (6 bases each). V was clipped by 3 bases and J by 4 bases, with 11 bases between them. This CDR3 region has 14 residues. Per the germline V gene, CDR1 is LGHNA and CDR2 is YSLEER. The CDR3 region has the DNA TGCGCCAGCAGCCAGGAGGGGGGCTCAGATACGCAGTATTTT. Translating gives CASSQEGGSDTQYF.

This clonotype was found a few times. The chain uses TRBV29-1 and TRBJ2-1; D might be TRBD1 (6 bases). Germline CDR1 and CDR2: SQVTM and ANQGSEA. Trimming shortened V by 6 bases and J by 3 bases, and 15 bases separated the two germline ends. The CDR3 consists of 14 residues. CDR3 loop: CSVTSRDNYNEQFF. The DNA for the CDR3 is TGCAGCGTCACGAGCCGGGACAACTACAATGAGCAGTTCTTC.

This chain joins TRBV12-3 or TRBV12-4 and TRBJ2-2; no clear D gene. The CDR3 spans 15 residues. V was cut by 6 bases and J by 6 bases, with 17 bases left in between. This CDR3 is CASRVPLGYAGELFF. For the CDR3, the DNA is TGTGCCAGCAGAGTCCCCTTAGGGTATGCCGGGGAGCTGTTTTTT.

The chain combines TRBV7-2 with TRBJ2-1, with 10 bases matching TRBD2. Germline lookup yields CDR1 SGHTA and CDR2 FQGNSA. Trimming took 7 bases from V and 1 from J; bases not matched to a gene: 4. This CDR3 comprises 15 residues. CDR3 loop: CASTRTSGSYNEQFF. The CDR3 region has the DNA TGTGCCAGCACCAGGACTAGCGGATCCTACAATGAGCAGTTCTTC.

V gene TRBV20-1 combines with J gene TRBJ2-7, with 9 bases aligning to TRBD2. The CDR3 has 13 residues. The V gene's germline CDR1 is DFQATT and CDR2 SNEGSKA (reference sequence). V shed 1 base and J 4 bases; nucleotides not matched to a gene: 2. CDR3 nucleotides: TGCAGTGCTAGAGCTACTAGCGGGTACGAGCAGTACTTC. This encodes CSARATSGYEQYF.

This clonotype was counted at least ten times. The chain is built from TRBV2 and TRBJ1-2; D is ambiguous. CDR1 is SNHLY, CDR2 FYNNEI, per germline. V lost 5 bases to trimming and J lost 8 bases, with 15 bases between them. This CDR3 is 13 amino acids long. Here the CDR3 DNA reads TGTGCCAGCAGTTCTCCAACCGCTGCCGGCTACACCTTC. Translated: CASSSPTAAGYTF.

The J gene is TRBJ2-1, the V gene TRBV7-2; D possibly uses TRBD1 or TRBD2 (5 bases each). The CDR3 has 18 residues. Germline V gene sequence: CDR1 SGHTA, CDR2 FQGNSA. The germline V and J ends were trimmed by 1 base and 2 bases, with 18 bases remaining between them. In nucleotides, the CDR3 is TGTGCCAGCAGCTTAGAAACCCCGGGATTAGGGGCCTACAATGAGCAGTTCTTC. As protein: CASSLETPGLGAYNEQFF.

This chain connects TRBV5-6 to TRBJ2-7; D not resolved. This CDR3 contains 13 residues. Looked up from germline, CDR1 is SGHDT and CDR2 is YYEEEE. Trimming left V 1 base short and J 2 bases short, with 7 bases between. CDR3 region: CASSLSRPYEQYV. The CDR3 nucleotides are TGTGCCAGCAGCTTGAGCCGCCCCTACGAGCAGTACGTC.

This clonotype has only a few counts. This chain links TRBV20-1 with TRBJ2-5; D unclear. Germline V gene lookup returns CDR1 DFQATT and CDR2 SNEGSKA (reference sequence). Trimming took 2 bases from V and 1 from J, leaving 14 bases between them. This CDR3 contains 15 residues. The chain's CDR3 is CSARPSLAVQETQYF. In nucleotides, the CDR3 is TGCAGTGCTAGACCCTCCTTGGCGGTCCAAGAGACCCAGTACTTC.

This clonotype has only a few counts. The CDR3 region is CASTDGPRWGNSPLHF. CDR3 coding DNA: TGTGCCAGCACGGACGGTCCTCGGTGGGGTAATTCACCCCTCCACTTT. V gene TRBV7-9 combines with J gene TRBJ1-6; D uncertain. The V end lost 7 bases, the J end lost 6 bases, and 19 bases lay between the germline ends. The CDR3 extends over 16 amino acids. From germline, CDR1 is SEHNR and CDR2 FQNEAQ (reference sequence).

This clonotype was detected many times. The rearrangement links TRBV29-1 to TRBJ2-5; TRBD1 might be the D (5 bases). This CDR3 is 12 amino acids long. The ends were cut back, 8 bases at V and 4 bases at J, with 14 bases in the middle. Germline values: CDR1 SQVTM, CDR2 ANQGSEA. DNA for the CDR3: TGCAGCTTAGGGCAGGGATCAGAGACCCAGTACTTC. It yields the protein CSLGQGSETQYF.